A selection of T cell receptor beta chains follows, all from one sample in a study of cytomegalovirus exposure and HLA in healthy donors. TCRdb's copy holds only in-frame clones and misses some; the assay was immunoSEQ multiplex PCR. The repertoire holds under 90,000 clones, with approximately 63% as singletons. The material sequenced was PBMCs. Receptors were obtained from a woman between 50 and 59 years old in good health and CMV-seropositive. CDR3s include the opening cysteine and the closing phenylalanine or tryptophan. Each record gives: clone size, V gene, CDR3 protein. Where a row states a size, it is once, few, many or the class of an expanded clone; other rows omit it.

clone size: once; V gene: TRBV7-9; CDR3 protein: CASSSPTRIHEQYF
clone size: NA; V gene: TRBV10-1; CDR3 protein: CASSENTNQPQHF
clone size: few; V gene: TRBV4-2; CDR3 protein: CASSLVVGGPAEQYF
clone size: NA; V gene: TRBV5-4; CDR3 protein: CASSLLAVGDNEQFF
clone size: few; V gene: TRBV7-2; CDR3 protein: CASSTRGQGRLYEQFF
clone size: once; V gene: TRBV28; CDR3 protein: CASSPGGGGDEKLFF
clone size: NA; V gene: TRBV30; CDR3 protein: CAWSPGTGTQETQYF
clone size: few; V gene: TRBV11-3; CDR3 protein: CASSPPSTGSRAEQFF
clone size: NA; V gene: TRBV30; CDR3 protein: CAWIGIGAGSTDTQYF
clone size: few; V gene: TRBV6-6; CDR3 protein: CASSYSTGGAYEQYF
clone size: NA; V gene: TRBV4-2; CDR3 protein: CASSQEQGSNQPQHF
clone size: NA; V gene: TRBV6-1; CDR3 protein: CASSESTGTGDGYTF
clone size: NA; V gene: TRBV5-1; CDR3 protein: CASSLALAGGTQETQYF
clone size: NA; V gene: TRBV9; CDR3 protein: CASSAQAGQNEKLFF
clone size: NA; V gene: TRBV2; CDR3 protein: CASSEAAGGNEKLFF
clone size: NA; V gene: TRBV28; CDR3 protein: CASSFGKRLRVAQPQHF
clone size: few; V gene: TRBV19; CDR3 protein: CASRQGLDGYGYTF
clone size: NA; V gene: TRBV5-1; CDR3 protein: CASSVFGGSTDTQYF
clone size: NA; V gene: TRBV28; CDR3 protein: CASSLPDRDNQPQHF
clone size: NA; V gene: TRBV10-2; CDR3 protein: CASRNPGQGGGEKLFF
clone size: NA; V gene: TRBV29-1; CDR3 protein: CSVGVGAGTEAFF
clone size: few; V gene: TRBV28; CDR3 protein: CASSSEDRGLIQGYTF
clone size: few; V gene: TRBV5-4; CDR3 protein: CASSPGTSGGQTQYF
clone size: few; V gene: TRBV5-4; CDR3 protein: CASSLGGQLDYGYTF
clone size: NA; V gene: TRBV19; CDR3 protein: CASSIVSGRTEAFF
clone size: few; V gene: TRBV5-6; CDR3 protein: CASSYQQGRETQYF
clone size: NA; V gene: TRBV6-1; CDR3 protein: CASSEGWGVTSGYTF
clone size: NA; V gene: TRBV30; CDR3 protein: CAWSVDMYNEQFF
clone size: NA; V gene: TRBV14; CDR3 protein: CASSQESGRARNTIYF
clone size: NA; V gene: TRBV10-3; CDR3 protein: CAIKPPWGDTEAFF
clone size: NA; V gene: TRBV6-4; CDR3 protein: CASRPGGQNNEQFF
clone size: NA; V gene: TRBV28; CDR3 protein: CASSAGTGRTTQYF
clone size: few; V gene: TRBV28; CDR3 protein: CASGLRGGHGYTF
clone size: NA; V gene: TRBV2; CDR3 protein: CALTDSNYEQYF
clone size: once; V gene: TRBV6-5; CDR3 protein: CASSYQGGYEQYF
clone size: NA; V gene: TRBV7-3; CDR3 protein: CASSLISGGYEQYF
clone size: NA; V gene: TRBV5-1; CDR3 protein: CASSFSGGLEETQYF
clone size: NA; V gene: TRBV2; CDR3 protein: CASRVSLEGANTGELFF
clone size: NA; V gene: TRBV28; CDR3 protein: CASSLGGSYEQYF
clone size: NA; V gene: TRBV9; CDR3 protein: CASSPTGQGWFEQYF
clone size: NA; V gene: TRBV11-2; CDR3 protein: CASSSSLETQYF
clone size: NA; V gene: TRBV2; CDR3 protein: CASNQISTEAFF
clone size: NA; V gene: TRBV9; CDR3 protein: CASSVDRYSYEQYF
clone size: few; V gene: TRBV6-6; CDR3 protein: CASSYSPGERSYEQYF
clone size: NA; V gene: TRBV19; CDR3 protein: CASSMTSGEFTDTQYF
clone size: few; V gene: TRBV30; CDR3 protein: CAWSVRQERDYGYTF
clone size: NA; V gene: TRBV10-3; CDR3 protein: CAISDGGGRQETQYF
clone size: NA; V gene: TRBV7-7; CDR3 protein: CASSQGEDTEAFF
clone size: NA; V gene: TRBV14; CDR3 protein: CASSQSVGLASYEQYF
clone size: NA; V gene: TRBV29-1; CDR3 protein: CSVSPGVAEQFF
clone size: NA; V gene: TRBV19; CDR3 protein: CASSINPGNQPQHF
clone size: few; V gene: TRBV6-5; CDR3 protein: CASSYSGPRGYTF
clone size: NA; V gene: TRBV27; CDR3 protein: CASSLSFLLRGVGGEQFF
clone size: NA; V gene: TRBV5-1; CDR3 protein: CASSGSGRVATDTQYF